What follows are 24 T cell receptor beta chains derived from one specimen sequenced in a study of blood T cell repertoires in COVID-19. Clones were read by immunoSEQ multiplex PCR, and TCRdb kept only the in-frame ones, dropping some. The sample records 130,000 or so clones, 60% to 75% being singletons. Sequenced: peripheral blood. The source of these receptors is a woman in her seventies with acute or convalescent COVID-19.

V gene TRBV19 combines with J gene TRBJ2-3, with 8 bases aligning to TRBD2. Germline assignment: CDR1 LNHDA and CDR2 SQIVND (reference sequence). After removal of 6 bases from V and 0 bases from J, the junction contained 2 bases not matched to a gene. This CDR3 is built from 14 residues. As DNA, the CDR3 is TGTGCCAGTAGACTAGCGGCTAGCACAGATACGCAGTATTTT. It is translated as CASRLAASTDTQYF.

The chain joins TRBV6-5 to TRBJ1-2, with TRBD1 identical over 12 bases. The germline V gene has CDR1 MNHEY and CDR2 SVGAGI. The CDR3 is 13 amino acids. Trimming removed 7 bases from V and 5 bases from J; junction bases left unmatched: 2. The CDR3, as DNA: TGTGCCAGCAAGGGACAGGGGGCGTATGGCTACACCTTC. The encoded protein is CASKGQGAYGYTF.

This chain uses TRBV10-3 with TRBJ1-1; D remains ambiguous. CDR1 ENHRY and CDR2 SYGVKD come from the germline V gene. This CDR3 region has 15 residues. The V end lost 0 bases, the J end lost 4 bases, and 12 bases lay between the germline ends. The CDR3 spells CAISESRDFGTEAFF. The CDR3, as DNA: TGTGCCATCAGTGAGTCGAGGGATTTCGGCACTGAAGCTTTCTTT.

The chain has TRBV6-5 and TRBJ1-3; 8 bases line up with TRBD1. CDR1 and CDR2 from the germline V gene are MNHEY and SVGAGI. CDR3 length: 15 amino acids. Trimming removed 5 bases from V and 0 bases from J; junction bases left unmatched: 3. The CDR3 DNA reads TGTGCCAGCAGTACGGGACAGGCCTCTGGAAACACCATATATTTT. Translation gives CASSTGQASGNTIYF.

This chain uses TRBV7-9 with TRBJ2-7; 9 bases fit TRBD1. This CDR3 comprises 17 residues. V trimming: 5 bases; J trimming: 4 bases; junction bases outside the gene matches: 15. The germline V gene encodes CDR1 SEHNR and CDR2 FQNEAQ (reference sequence). The CDR3 loop is CASSPHLPGTGIYEQYF. In nucleotides, the CDR3 is TGTGCCAGCAGCCCTCACCTACCTGGGACAGGGATTTACGAGCAGTACTTC.

This rearrangement joins TRBV5-1 to TRBJ2-3; 11 bases agree with TRBD2. With 4 bases clipped from V and 1 base from J, the junction kept 5 bases outside the gene matches. Germline V gives CDR1 SGHRS, CDR2 YFSETQ. The CDR3 loop spans 16 amino acids. This chain's CDR3 is CASSPIAGGGTDTQYF. The CDR3 DNA is TGCGCCAGCAGCCCAATAGCGGGAGGGGGCACAGATACGCAGTATTTT.

The chain links TRBV2 to TRBJ1-5; TRBD1 matches 7 bases. V was pared by 6 bases and J by 0 bases, with 8 bases of the junction left unmatched. The CDR3 is 16 residues long. The germline V gene has CDR1 SNHLY and CDR2 FYNNEI. The CDR3 DNA reads as TGTGCCAGCAGAGGGGGCCCGACATATAGCAATCAGCCCCAGCATTTT. It translates to CASRGGPTYSNQPQHF.

The chain carries TRBV21-1 and TRBJ2-7; the table's D call, TRBD1, has no DNA check behind it. TRBV21-1 is a recognized pseudogene. The CDR3 totals 12 residues. The CDR3 loop is CASSKFSRTDGF. The CDR3 DNA sequence: TGTGCCAGCAGCAAATTTTCGCGGACAGATGGCTTC.

The chain links TRBV2 to TRBJ2-3, with D unresolved. Germline V gives CDR1 SNHLY, CDR2 FYNNEI. The ends were cut back, 7 bases at V and 5 bases at J, with 7 bases in the middle. This CDR3 is built from 11 residues. In DNA, the CDR3 is TGTGCCAGCAAATCAGGAGATACGCAGTATTTT. This gives the protein CASKSGDTQYF.

This clone turned up a few times. Within the sample, other DNA sequences also encode this same CDR3. The chain is built from TRBV19 and TRBJ1-1; unclear D gene. Trimming left V 3 bases short and J 2 bases short, with 10 bases between. This CDR3 comprises 14 residues. In germline, CDR1 is LNHDA, CDR2 SQIVND (reference sequence). In nucleotides, the CDR3 is TGTGCCAGTAGTATTTCGGGGAAAAACACTGAAGCTTTCTTT. This translates into CASSISGKNTEAFF.

The J gene is TRBJ1-2, the V gene TRBV6-6; weak D call: TRBD1 (6 bases). V lost 4 bases and J lost 5, with 17 bases in between. The CDR3 loop spans 15 amino acids. Germline CDR1 reads MNHNY; CDR2 reads SVGAGI (reference sequence). The CDR3 sequence: CASSSAGADYYGYTF. The DNA of the CDR3 is TGTGCCAGCAGTTCTGCAGGGGCTGATTATTATGGCTACACCTTC.

The chain couples TRBV12-5 to TRBJ1-2; 9 nucleotides agree with TRBD1. The germline V gene has CDR1 LGHNT and CDR2 FRNRAP. J gave up 6 bases and V 6 bases, and 8 bases lay outside the gene matches. CDR3 size: 14 residues. CDR3 in DNA: TGTGCTAGTGGCAACACAGGGGGCACCGATGGCTACACCTTC. It codes for CASGNTGGTDGYTF.

V usage is TRBV7-2 and J usage is TRBJ2-1; TRBD2 aligns across 9 bases. This CDR3 has 15 residues. Germline V gene data show CDR1 as SGHTA and CDR2 as FQGNSA. Trimming removed 1 base from V and 5 bases from J; junction bases left unmatched: 3. The CDR3 nucleotides read TGTGCCAGCAGCTTAGTGGGACTAGCCAACAATGAGCAGTTCTTC. Residues: CASSLVGLANNEQFF.

This clone has only a few counts. This chain connects TRBV6-5 to TRBJ1-2; D call uncertain. This CDR3 is built from 13 residues. CDR1 MNHEY and CDR2 SVGAGI come from the germline V gene. V lost 11 bases and J 0 bases, leaving 13 bases between the germline ends. CDR3 loop: CAVAPQTNYGYTF. CDR3 DNA: TGTGCCGTAGCACCCCAAACTAACTATGGCTACACCTTC.

The chain combines TRBV6-6 with TRBJ2-7, with TRBD2 matching over 10 bases. The CDR3 totals 15 residues. V shed 4 bases, J shed 3 bases, and the junction held 6 bases outside the gene matches. Germline assignment: CDR1 MNHNY and CDR2 SVGAGI (reference sequence). The CDR3 here is CASSSRTSGSYEQYF. The CDR3, as DNA: TGTGCCAGCAGTTCTAGGACTAGCGGAAGCTACGAGCAGTACTTC.

This sequence joins TRBV2 and TRBJ1-2; 8 nucleotides agree with TRBD1. The germline V gene encodes CDR1 SNHLY and CDR2 FYNNEI. This CDR3 has 13 amino acids. The trim removed 7 bases at V and 4 bases at J, leaving 5 bases unmatched. The CDR3 region has the DNA TGTGCCAGCACAACGGGGACAGGCTATGGCTACACCTTC. Residues: CASTTGTGYGYTF.

This chain uses TRBV28 with TRBJ1-1, with D hard to call. V was pared by 2 bases and J by 1 base, with 5 bases between. This CDR3 is built from 13 residues. The germline V gene has CDR1 MDHEN and CDR2 SYDVKM. In DNA, the CDR3 is TGTGCCAGCAGTTTAGTCAGGAACACTGAAGCTTTCTTT. Its translation: CASSLVRNTEAFF. The full variable domain, completed using reference TRBV28 and TRBJ1-1, is DVKVTQSSRYLVKRTGEKVFLECVQDMDHENMFWYRQDPGLGLRLIYFSYDVKMKEKGDIPEGYSVSREKKERFSLILESASTNQTSMYLCASSLVRNTEAFFGQGTRLTVV.

V usage is TRBV5-6 and J usage is TRBJ1-3; the D gene is possibly TRBD1 (5 bases). Germline V gene lookup returns CDR1 SGHDT and CDR2 YYEEEE. The V end lost 0 bases, the J end lost 2 bases, and 9 bases lay between the germline ends. The CDR3 has 15 residues. CDR3: CASSLAGRTGNTIYF. In DNA, the CDR3 is TGTGCCAGCAGCTTGGCAGGGAGGACTGGAAACACCATATATTTT.

This clone was picked up one time. This rearrangement joins TRBV3-1 (or the pseudogene TRBV3-2) to TRBJ2-2, with D possibly matching TRBD1 (6 bases). The CDR3 contains 14 residues. With 5 bases removed from V and 4 bases from J, the gap between germline ends came to 11 bases. The germline gives CDR1 LGHDT, CDR2 YNNKEL (reference sequence). This CDR3 reads CASSSSGATGELFF. CDR3 coding DNA: TGTGCCAGCAGCTCATCAGGGGCCACCGGGGAGCTGTTTTTT.

This clone was observed many times. This chain connects TRBV2 to TRBJ1-2, with D possibly TRBD1 on 6 matching bases. The CDR3 has 13 residues. The ends were cut back, 5 bases at V and 6 bases at J, with 13 bases in the middle. CDR1 and CDR2 (germline): SNHLY, FYNNEI. In DNA, the CDR3 is TGTGCCAGCAGTTGGACACAGGGAGATGGCTACACCTTC. Protein: CASSWTQGDGYTF.

The rearrangement joins TRBV2 to TRBJ2-3; 9 bases fit TRBD1. The ends lost 6 bases at V and 2 bases at J; junction bases unmatched: 6. The germline V gene encodes CDR1 SNHLY and CDR2 FYNNEI. This CDR3 has 15 amino acids. The DNA for the CDR3 is TGTGCCAGCAGCGAGGGGACAGGGATCACAGATACGCAGTATTTT. Encoded protein: CASSEGTGITDTQYF.

This clone qualifies as medium-sized (0.01 to 0.1%). J is TRBJ2-1 and V is TRBV6-5, with 10 bases aligning to TRBD1. Per the germline V gene, CDR1 is MNHEY and CDR2 is SVGAGI. This CDR3 comprises 15 residues. Germline trimming cut 6 bases from V and 4 bases from J; bases unmatched to any gene: 6. The CDR3 protein is CASRSGQGLYNEQFF. The CDR3 coding sequence is TGTGCCAGCAGGTCGGGACAGGGGTTATACAATGAGCAGTTCTTC.

This chain uses TRBV2 with TRBJ1-5; unclear D gene. With 3 bases removed from V and 1 base from J, the gap between germline ends came to 10 bases. Germline loops: CDR1 SNHLY, CDR2 FYNNEI. The CDR3 is 15 residues long. The CDR3 DNA follows: TGTGCCAGCAGTGAGGGCAGTGTGAGCAATCAGCCCCAGCATTTT. Translation: CASSEGSVSNQPQHF.

The J gene is TRBJ2-7, the V gene TRBV6-5; 8 nucleotides line up with TRBD2. Germline loops: CDR1 MNHEY, CDR2 SVGAGI. J was trimmed by 0 bases and V by 1 base; bases with no gene match: 5. The CDR3 extends over 16 amino acids. CDR3 region: CASSYFAGGLSYEQYF. DNA of the CDR3: TGTGCCAGCAGTTACTTTGCGGGAGGCCTCTCCTACGAGCAGTACTTC.